The source of this T cell receptor beta chain is a study of regulatory T cells in long-lasting Graves disease. Turning to the study itself: It was over 5 years of antithyroid drugs, with positive TSH receptor antibodies, that meant persistent Graves' disease. Findings of the study overall: Segments TRBV28, TRBJ1-2 and TRBJ2-5 showed preferential usage in persistent disease. Persistent Graves' disease cases displayed lower TCR diversity than newly diagnosed ones.

This clonotype has ten or more counts. Its antigen is unknown. Time point denoted: persistent/refractory GD, antithyroid drugs over 5 years with positive TRAb. The authors made the TCR library using RNA they extracted from PBMCs. Trimming took off 2 bases at V and 6 bases at J, with 8 bases between the two ends. Germline V lookup: CDR1 MDHEN, CDR2 SYDVKM. The CDR3 loop spans 12 amino acids. Construction of TCR beta libraries relied on iRepertoire HTBI primers and on Arm-PCR targeting CDR3 regions. TCRdb passed the multiplex PCR reads through MiXCR, listing each CDR3 protein once. The sample has approximately 500,000 distinct CDR3 sequences; roughly a fifth are singletons.

This chain links TRBV28 with TRBJ2-7; tentative D call: TRBD2 (5 bases). Here the sequenced sample was peripheral blood mononuclear cells (PBMCs), taken when the disease was refractory, from a patient treated with antithyroid drugs. The receptor was derived from a female donor with Graves disease. The CDR3 nucleotides read TGTGCCAGCAGTTTAGTCCGGGGCGAGCAGTACTTC. Translating it yields CASSLVRGEQYF.